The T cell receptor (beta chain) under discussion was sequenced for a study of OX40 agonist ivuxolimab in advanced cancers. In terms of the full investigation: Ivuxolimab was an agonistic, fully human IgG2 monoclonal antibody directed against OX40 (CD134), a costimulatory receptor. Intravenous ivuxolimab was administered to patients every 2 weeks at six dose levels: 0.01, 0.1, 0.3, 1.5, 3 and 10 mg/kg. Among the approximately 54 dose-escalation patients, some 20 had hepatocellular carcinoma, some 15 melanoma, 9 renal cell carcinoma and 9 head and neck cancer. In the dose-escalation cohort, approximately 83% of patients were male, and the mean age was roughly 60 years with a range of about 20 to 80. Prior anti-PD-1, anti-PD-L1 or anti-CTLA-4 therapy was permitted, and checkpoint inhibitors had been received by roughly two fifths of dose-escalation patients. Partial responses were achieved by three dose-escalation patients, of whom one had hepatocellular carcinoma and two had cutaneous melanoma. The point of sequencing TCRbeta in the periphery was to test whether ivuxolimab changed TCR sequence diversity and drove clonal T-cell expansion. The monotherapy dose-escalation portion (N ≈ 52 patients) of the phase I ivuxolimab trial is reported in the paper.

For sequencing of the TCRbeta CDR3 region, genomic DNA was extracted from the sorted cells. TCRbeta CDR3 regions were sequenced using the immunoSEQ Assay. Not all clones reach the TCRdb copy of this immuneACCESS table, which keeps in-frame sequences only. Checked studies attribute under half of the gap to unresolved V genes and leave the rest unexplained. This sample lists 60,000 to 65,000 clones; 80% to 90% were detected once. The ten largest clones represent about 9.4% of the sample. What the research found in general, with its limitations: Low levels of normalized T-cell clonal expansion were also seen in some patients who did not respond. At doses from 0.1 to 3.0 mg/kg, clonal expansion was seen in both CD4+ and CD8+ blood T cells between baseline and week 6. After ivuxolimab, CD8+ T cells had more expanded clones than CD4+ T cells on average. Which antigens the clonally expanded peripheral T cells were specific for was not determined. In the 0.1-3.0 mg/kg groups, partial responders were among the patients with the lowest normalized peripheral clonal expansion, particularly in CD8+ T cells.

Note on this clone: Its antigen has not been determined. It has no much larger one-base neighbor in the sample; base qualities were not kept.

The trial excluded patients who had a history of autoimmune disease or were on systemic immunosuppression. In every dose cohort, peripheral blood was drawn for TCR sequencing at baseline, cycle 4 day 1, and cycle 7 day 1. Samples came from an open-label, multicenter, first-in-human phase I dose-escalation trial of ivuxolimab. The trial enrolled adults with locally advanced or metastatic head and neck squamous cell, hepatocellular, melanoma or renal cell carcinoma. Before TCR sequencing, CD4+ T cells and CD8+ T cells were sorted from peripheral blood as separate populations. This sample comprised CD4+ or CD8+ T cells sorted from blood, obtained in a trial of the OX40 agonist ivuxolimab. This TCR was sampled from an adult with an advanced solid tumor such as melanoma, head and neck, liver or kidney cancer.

Read as DNA, the sequence is TGTGCCAGCAGCTTGAACGGGGGGAACTACAATGAGCAGTTCTTC. Its protein is CASSLNGGNYNEQFF. The chain is assembled from TRBV5-6 and TRBJ2-1; 7 middle bases align to TRBD2. Spanning cysteine to phenylalanine, the CDR3 consists of 15 amino acids. Of the read, only the CDR3 DNA is kept; its 45 bases are in frame from base 1. Trimming removed 1 base from V and 3 bases from J; the gene matches leave 4 bases unexplained. CDR1 SGHDT and CDR2 YYEEEE were looked up in the germline V gene.